The 28 T cell receptor beta chains reported below all come from one sample, sequenced in a study of cytomegalovirus exposure and HLA in healthy donors. PCR primers comprised 60 Vbeta and 13 Jbeta primers. This table comes from immunoSEQ multiplex PCR, and its TCRdb copy is limited to in-frame clones, with some not included. This table has approximately 200,000 clones, 75% to 85% appearing once. Sequenced sample: PBMCs. These receptors were taken from a woman in her fifties or sixties in good health and CMV-seropositive.

The rearrangement uses TRBV4-1 and TRBJ2-1; 9 bases map to TRBD2. Germline assignment: CDR1 MGHRA and CDR2 YSYEKL. With 2 bases clipped from V and 9 bases from J, the junction kept 8 bases outside the gene matches. The CDR3 runs to 15 residues. The CDR3 nucleotides are TGCGCCAGCAGCCAACCGGGACTAGCACTGACTGAGCAGTTCTTC. It yields the protein CASSQPGLALTEQFF.

This clone appeared a single time. The genes are TRBV10-3 and TRBJ1-2; D remains unclear. The CDR3 length is 16 residues. CDR1 is ENHRY, CDR2 SYGVKD, per germline. V was trimmed by 0 bases and J by 5 bases, leaving 16 bases between them. Here the CDR3 reads CAISESDVREGYGYTF. As DNA, the CDR3 is TGTGCCATCAGTGAGTCTGACGTCCGGGAGGGATATGGCTACACCTTC.

The J gene is TRBJ2-1, the V gene TRBV2; D unclear. V lost 7 bases and J lost 6, with 16 bases in between. The V gene's germline CDR1 is SNHLY and CDR2 FYNNEI. The CDR3 loop spans 14 amino acids. CDR3 sequence (DNA): TGTGCCAGCATAGAAACTCGATTAGTCAATGAGCAGTTCTTC. It specifies CASIETRLVNEQFF. Filled out from reference TRBV2 and TRBJ2-1, the complete variable domain reads EPEVTQTPSHQVTQMGQEVILRCVPISNHLYFYWYRQILGQKVEFLVSFYNNEISEKSEIFDDQFSVERPDGSNFTLKIRSTKLEDSAMYFCASIETRLVNEQFFGPGTRLTVL.

The rearrangement joins TRBV27 to TRBJ2-3, with 15 bases aligning to TRBD2. From germline, CDR1 is MNHEY and CDR2 SMNVEV (reference sequence). With V trimmed by 6 bases and J by 5 bases, 0 bases remained unmatched. This CDR3 is 14 amino acids long. As DNA, the CDR3 is TGTGCCAGCAGGGGACTAGCGGGGGGAGATACGCAGTATTTT. Its translation is CASRGLAGGDTQYF.

This chain joins TRBV7-2 and TRBJ1-4, with D possibly TRBD1 on 6 matching bases. Per germline, CDR1 SGHTA and CDR2 FQGNSA. This CDR3 is built from 14 residues. V was cut by 5 bases and J by 8 bases, with 15 bases left in between. The CDR3 loop is CASSPAGGREKLFF. The CDR3 DNA reads as TGTGCCAGCAGCCCCGCGGGGGGCCGAGAAAAACTGTTTTTT.

This clone appeared once. CDR3 bases: TGTGCCAGCAGTGAAGCTCCAGGGGGGAGTCAAAACACCATATATTTT. It specifies CASSEAPGGSQNTIYF. The chain joins TRBV2 to TRBJ1-3; 7 positions agree with TRBD1. The CDR3 covers 16 residues. Germline CDR1 and CDR2: SNHLY and FYNNEI. V dropped 0 bases and J dropped 6; count of bases not matched to a gene: 8.

This clone has just one count. The chain has TRBV5-1 and TRBJ2-7, with D possibly being TRBD1 (5 bases). The length of the CDR3 is 14 residues. Germline lookup yields CDR1 SGHRS and CDR2 YFSETQ. Trimming removed 0 bases from V and 2 bases from J, with 9 bases in between. The CDR3 here is CASSLDQGPYEQYF. The CDR3 DNA is TGCGCCAGCAGCTTGGACCAGGGTCCCTACGAGCAGTACTTC.

The J gene is TRBJ2-3, the V gene TRBV10-3; 7 nucleotides agree with TRBD2. From germline, CDR1 is ENHRY and CDR2 SYGVKD. V dropped 2 bases and J dropped 8; count of bases not matched to a gene: 10. The CDR3 loop spans 15 amino acids. The CDR3 reads CAISEGFGGGGTQYF. The CDR3 DNA reads as TGTGCCATCAGTGAGGGCTTTGGGGGGGGAGGTACGCAGTATTTT.

This clone has just a few counts. This chain links TRBV2 with TRBJ1-2; TRBD1 matches 9 bases. Germline V gene sequence: CDR1 SNHLY, CDR2 FYNNEI. The CDR3 sequence is 14 residues long. Losses at the gene ends were 4 bases for V and 8 bases for J; bases not matched to a gene: 8. CDR3 region: CASSVTGGSGGYTF. DNA of the CDR3: TGTGCCAGCAGTGTAACAGGGGGCTCAGGAGGCTACACCTTC. The variable domain in full, with the rest retrieved from reference TRBV2 and TRBJ1-2, is EPEVTQTPSHQVTQMGQEVILRCVPISNHLYFYWYRQILGQKVEFLVSFYNNEISEKSEIFDDQFSVERPDGSNFTLKIRSTKLEDSAMYFCASSVTGGSGGYTFGSGTRLTVV.

This chain's CDR3 is CAISVDRGSYNEQFF. As DNA, the CDR3 is TGTGCCATCAGTGTGGACAGGGGGAGCTACAATGAGCAGTTCTTC. The chain is built from TRBV10-3 and TRBJ2-1, with 10 bases aligning to TRBD1. The CDR3 spans 15 residues. Germline CDR1 is ENHRY and CDR2 is SYGVKD. J gave up 3 bases and V 4 bases, and 3 bases lay outside the gene matches.

This chain uses TRBV11-2 with TRBJ2-1; a possible D gene is TRBD1 (5 bases). With 1 base removed from V and 10 bases from J, the gap between germline ends came to 8 bases. The germline CDR1 and CDR2 sequences are SGHAT and FQNNGV. The CDR3 spans 12 residues. The CDR3 region is CASSLAGQEQFF. The CDR3 DNA is TGTGCCAGCAGCTTAGCCGGACAAGAGCAGTTCTTC.

The V gene is TRBV5-1, the J gene TRBJ2-2; D uncertain. V shed 1 base and J shed 3 bases, with 7 bases lying between them. The CDR3 consists of 14 residues. Germline CDR1 is SGHRS and CDR2 is YFSETQ. Here the CDR3 DNA reads TGCGCCAGCAGCTTGCCCGGAGACACCGGGGAGCTGTTTTTT. Encoded protein: CASSLPGDTGELFF.

V usage is TRBV28 and J usage is TRBJ2-7, with D possibly TRBD1 on 5 matching bases. Germline V lookup: CDR1 MDHEN, CDR2 SYDVKM. This CDR3 is 14 amino acids long. V was shortened by 6 bases and J by 3 bases, with 15 bases between the two germline ends. CDR3 residues: CASSPSDTRYEQYF. The CDR3 bases are TGTGCCAGCAGCCCGTCGGACACCCGCTACGAGCAGTACTTC.

The chain is built from TRBV5-1 and TRBJ1-2; no clear D gene. CDR1 and CDR2 (germline): SGHRS, YFSETQ. The CDR3 length is 15 residues. The germline V and J ends were trimmed by 2 bases and 3 bases, with 14 bases remaining between them. CDR3 sequence (DNA): TGCGCCAGCAGCTTCGGTGGAGGGCCGGACTATGGCTACACCTTC. Translation gives CASSFGGGPDYGYTF.

This clone has more than one count but fewer than ten. The chain has TRBV5-6 and TRBJ2-7; 7 nucleotides line up with TRBD2. CDR1 SGHDT and CDR2 YYEEEE come from the germline V gene. V lost 4 bases, J lost 2 bases, and 9 bases stayed unmatched. The CDR3 spans 15 residues. CDR3 sequence (DNA): TGTGCCAGCAGCCCCGGACTAGGTCTAACCTACGAGCAGTACTTC. Amino acids: CASSPGLGLTYEQYF.

The rearrangement links TRBV6-5 to TRBJ1-3; 8 bases align to TRBD1. In germline, CDR1 is MNHEY, CDR2 SVGAGI. V lost 6 bases, J lost 3 bases, and 7 bases stayed unmatched. CDR3 length equals 15 residues. The CDR3 loop is CASRRGQARGNTIYF. The CDR3 nucleotides are TGTGCCAGCAGGAGGGGACAGGCCCGTGGAAACACCATATATTTT.

This clone was counted only a few times. This chain connects TRBV2 to TRBJ2-5; D ambiguous. Germline CDR1 reads SNHLY; CDR2 reads FYNNEI. This CDR3 is 12 amino acids long. V dropped 5 bases and J dropped 1 base, with 5 bases sitting between them. CDR3 in amino acids: CASSPGQETQYF. CDR3 nucleotides: TGTGCCAGCAGTCCCGGCCAAGAGACCCAGTACTTC.

The gene calls are TRBV27 and TRBJ2-1; 11 positions agree with TRBD2. The J segment lost 3 bases and the V segment lost 6 bases, leaving 4 bases of the junction unmatched. CDR3 length: 15 amino acids. In germline, CDR1 is MNHEY, CDR2 SMNVEV (reference sequence). The CDR3 loop reads CASSLGTSGYNEQFF. In DNA, the CDR3 is TGTGCCAGCAGCCTCGGGACTAGCGGCTACAATGAGCAGTTCTTC.

CDR3: CASSSTGRATNEKLFF. In DNA, the CDR3 is TGCGCCAGCAGCTCGACTGGGAGAGCAACTAATGAAAAACTGTTTTTT. The chain couples TRBV5-1 to TRBJ1-4; no definite D call. This CDR3 is built from 16 residues. The germline V and J ends were trimmed by 3 bases and 0 bases, with 12 bases remaining between them. Per germline, CDR1 SGHRS and CDR2 YFSETQ.

J is TRBJ2-3 and V is TRBV11-3; 12 bases align to TRBD2. With 1 base clipped from V and 3 bases from J, the junction kept 2 bases outside the gene matches. Germline V gene lookup returns CDR1 SGHNT and CDR2 YENEEA. CDR3 length equals 16 residues. The CDR3 sequence: CASSLGLAGVTDTQYF. The CDR3 region has the DNA TGTGCCAGCAGCTTAGGACTAGCGGGAGTGACAGATACGCAGTATTTT.

The chain combines TRBV6-5 with TRBJ1-4; TRBD1 matches 8 bases. The CDR3 sequence is 14 residues long. Germline-derived CDR1 and CDR2 are MNHEY and SVGAGI. V lost 5 bases and J lost 7; bases outside the gene matches: 6. The CDR3 loop reads CASSRTGTSEKLFF. CDR3 in DNA: TGTGCCAGCAGTCGGACAGGGACGTCTGAAAAACTGTTTTTT.

The chain joins TRBV5-1 to TRBJ2-7; TRBD2 matches 10 bases. This CDR3 is built from 14 residues. V trimming: 1 base; J trimming: 4 bases; junction bases outside the gene matches: 2. In germline, CDR1 is SGHRS, CDR2 YFSETQ. The CDR3 nucleotides are TGCGCCAGCAGCTTGCTAGCGGGGGATTACGAGCAGTACTTC. Translating it yields CASSLLAGDYEQYF.

The chain joins TRBV15 to TRBJ2-4, with D perhaps TRBD2 (6 bases). The CDR3 is made up of 15 amino acids. V lost 4 bases to trimming and J lost 9 bases, with 19 bases between them. CDR1 LNHNV and CDR2 YYDKDF come from the germline V gene (reference sequence). CDR3 bases: TGTGCCACCAGCATGGTCCGACTAGAAACGGGCATTCAGTACTTC. It codes for CATSMVRLETGIQYF. Using reference TRBV15 and TRBJ2-4 for the parts outside the CDR3, the full variable domain is DAMVIQNPRYQVTQFGKPVTLSCSQTLNHNVMYWYQQKSSQAPKLLFHYYDKDFNNEADTPDNFQSRRPNTSFCFLDIRSPGLGDTAMYLCATSMVRLETGIQYFGAGTRLSVL.

Only one count was recorded for this clone. This chain connects TRBV6-5 to TRBJ1-3; D is ambiguous. This CDR3 spans 14 amino acids. The V end was cut by 0 bases, the J end by 7 bases, with 10 bases between. From germline, CDR1 is MNHEY and CDR2 SVGAGI. The CDR3 DNA reads as TGTGCCAGCAGTTACTCGAGTCAGCGGAACACCATATATTTT. Translating it yields CASSYSSQRNTIYF.

The V call is TRBV18, the J call TRBJ2-7; 7 bases align to TRBD2. The V gene end was trimmed by 2 bases and the J gene end by 0 bases; junction bases not matched to a gene: 7. The CDR3 consists of 16 residues. CDR1 is KGHSH and CDR2 is LQKENI in the germline V gene. The CDR3 DNA follows: TGTGCCAGCTCACCAGTATCCGGGAGGAACTCCTACGAGCAGTACTTC. This gives the protein CASSPVSGRNSYEQYF.

This clone has just one count. The chain employs TRBV7-2 and TRBJ2-1; D not certain. V was shortened by 1 base and J by 0 bases, with 10 bases between the two germline ends. This CDR3 comprises 16 residues. The germline V gene has CDR1 SGHTA and CDR2 FQGNSA. The CDR3 spells CASSLVGSRSYNEQFF. Written as DNA, the CDR3 is TGTGCCAGCAGCTTAGTTGGCAGTCGCTCCTACAATGAGCAGTTCTTC.

This clone was detected a few times. The chain carries TRBV30 and TRBJ2-3; 13 bases map to TRBD2. The junction had 6 bases not matched to a gene; V was cut back by 0 bases and J by 3 bases. The V gene's germline CDR1 is GTSNPN and CDR2 SVGIG (reference sequence). The CDR3 runs to 17 residues. CDR3 in amino acids: CAWSVSRTSGRTDTQYF. The CDR3 DNA is TGTGCCTGGAGTGTTTCCCGGACTAGCGGGAGAACAGATACGCAGTATTTT.

This clone has a single count. V and J are TRBV29-1 and TRBJ2-5; no clear D. This CDR3 contains 12 residues. Germline assignment: CDR1 SQVTM and CDR2 ANQGSEA. With 4 bases removed from V and 2 bases from J, the gap between germline ends came to 8 bases. For the CDR3, the DNA is TGCAGCGTTGGTAGTAATCAAGAGACCCAGTACTTC. This encodes CSVGSNQETQYF. Full variable domain (remainder filled in from reference TRBV29-1 and TRBJ2-5): SAVISQKPSRDICQRGTSLTIQCQVDSQVTMMFWYRQQPGQSLTLIATANQGSEATYESGFVIDKFPISRPNLTFSTLTVSNMSPEDSSIYLCSVGSNQETQYFGPGTRLLVL.